The 21 T cell receptor beta chains presented below share a single source sample, sequenced in a study of T cells in Graves' hyperthyroidism and ophthalmopathy. TCR beta CDR3 sequences were amplified from RNA transcripts. The HTBI primer set was used in a first-round RT-PCR of the TCR CDR3. TCRdb re-analysed the multiplex PCR reads in MiXCR, keeping a single row per CDR3 protein. This table has around 420,000 distinct CDR3 sequences, around 14% appearing once. The sequenced sample was blood. The receptors here all came from a woman younger than 30 with Graves' hyperthyroidism.

At least ten counts were recorded for this clonotype. V and J are TRBV19 and TRBJ2-7; TRBD2 aligns across 10 bases. The CDR3 length is 16 residues. The germline CDR1 and CDR2 sequences are LNHDA and SQIVND (reference sequence). V dropped 2 bases and J dropped 4; count of bases not matched to a gene: 8. The CDR3, as DNA: TGTGCCAGTAGTATATCACCGGGACTAGCGAATTACGAGCAGTACTTC. It is translated as CASSISPGLANYEQYF.

This clonotype has a count of ten or more. The rearrangement uses TRBV20-1 and TRBJ2-3; TRBD1 matches at 8 bases. There are 14 residues in the CDR3. The trim removed 1 base at V and 4 bases at J, leaving 4 bases unmatched. The germline V gene has CDR1 DFQATT and CDR2 SNEGSKA (reference sequence). The CDR3 bases are TGCAGTGCTAGAGGACAGGGGCCCCCAGATACGCAGTATTTT. Translation: CSARGQGPPDTQYF.

In its sample, this clonotype was seen many times. V usage is TRBV5-4 and J usage is TRBJ1-1; 7 positions match TRBD1. V shed 4 bases, J shed 3 bases, and the junction held 6 bases outside the gene matches. The CDR3 extends over 14 amino acids. In germline, CDR1 is SGHNT, CDR2 YYREEE (reference sequence). As DNA, the CDR3 is TGTGCCAGCAGCCGGGACAGAACATACACTGAAGCTTTCTTT. Protein sequence: CASSRDRTYTEAFF.

This clonotype was picked up many times. J is TRBJ1-1 and V is TRBV25-1, with 11 bases matching TRBD1. With V trimmed by 6 bases and J by 3 bases, 6 bases remained unmatched. CDR3 length: 15 residues. CDR1 is MGHDK and CDR2 is SYGVNS in the germline V gene. CDR3 nucleotide sequence: TGTGCCAGCAGAGAGAGGGGACAGGGGGACACTGAAGCTTTCTTT. Its translation: CASRERGQGDTEAFF.

This clonotype was observed a handful of times. The CDR3 region has the DNA TGTGCCAGCAGTTATGCTAGCGGGGTGAATGAGCAGTTCTTC. As protein: CASSYASGVNEQFF. The chain is built from TRBV6-5 and TRBJ2-1; the match to TRBD2 covers 9 bases. CDR3 length: 14 residues. Trimming removed 3 bases from V and 7 bases from J; junction bases left unmatched: 4. The V gene's germline CDR1 is MNHEY and CDR2 SVGAGI.

The chain links TRBV4-1 to TRBJ2-1; 9 bases map to TRBD1. The CDR3 has 13 amino acids. Trimming took 5 bases from V and 7 from J; bases not matched to a gene: 3. Germline CDR1 and CDR2: MGHRA and YSYEKL. In DNA form, the CDR3 reads TGCGCCAGCAGCTGGACAGGGGATAATGAGCAGTTCTTC. This codes for CASSWTGDNEQFF.

Ten or more counts support this clonotype. This chain links TRBV28 with TRBJ2-5; D possibly corresponds to TRBD2 (6 bases). With 10 bases removed from V and 4 bases from J, the gap between germline ends came to 22 bases. CDR1 and CDR2 (germline): MDHEN, SYDVKM. This CDR3 is 15 amino acids long. The CDR3 here is CANSRGGTRGETQYF. CDR3 coding DNA: TGTGCCAACTCGCGGGGTGGGACTCGGGGAGAGACCCAGTACTTC.

This chain uses TRBV6-1 with TRBJ1-2, with D perhaps matching TRBD1 (6 bases). Looked up from germline, CDR1 is MNHNS and CDR2 is SASEGT. V was pared by 6 bases and J by 2 bases, with 16 bases between. This CDR3 has 15 amino acids. CDR3 in amino acids: CASSREAGVNYGYTF. CDR3 sequence (DNA): TGTGCCAGCAGCAGAGAGGCAGGGGTCAACTATGGCTACACCTTC.

V and J are TRBV6-1 and TRBJ2-3, with D perhaps matching TRBD1 or TRBD2 (5 bases each). Trimming removed 5 bases at V and 11 bases at J, with 14 bases between. The CDR3 loop spans 12 amino acids. Germline V lookup: CDR1 MNHNS, CDR2 SASEGT. The CDR3 loop is CASSSGRLLQYF. For the CDR3, the DNA is TGTGCCAGCAGTTCGGGACGGCTCCTGCAGTATTTT.

This chain joins TRBV29-1 and TRBJ2-5, with 11 bases lining up with TRBD1. V was pared by 4 bases and J by 5 bases, with 9 bases of the junction left unmatched. The CDR3 sequence is 15 residues long. CDR1 and CDR2 from the germline V gene are SQVTM and ANQGSEA. The CDR3 sequence: CSVGGQGAIGETQYF. In DNA form, the CDR3 reads TGCAGCGTTGGAGGACAGGGGGCTATCGGGGAGACCCAGTACTTC. Filled out from reference TRBV29-1 and TRBJ2-5, the complete variable domain reads SAVISQKPSRDICQRGTSLTIQCQVDSQVTMMFWYRQQPGQSLTLIATANQGSEATYESGFVIDKFPISRPNLTFSTLTVSNMSPEDSSIYLCSVGGQGAIGETQYFGPGTRLLVL.

This clonotype was found many times. The chain has TRBV28 and TRBJ2-5, with D possibly being TRBD2 (6 bases). The CDR3 is 16 residues long. The germline V gene has CDR1 MDHEN and CDR2 SYDVKM. Trimming pared 2 bases from V and 0 bases from J, leaving 13 bases between. The CDR3 sequence is CASSLRGGPNQETQYF. As DNA, the CDR3 is TGTGCCAGCAGTTTAAGGGGAGGACCGAACCAAGAGACCCAGTACTTC.

The rearrangement links TRBV12-3 or TRBV12-4 to TRBJ1-1, with D possibly matching TRBD1 (5 bases). This CDR3 spans 15 amino acids. Trimming shortened V by 4 bases and J by 5 bases, and 17 bases separated the two germline ends. The CDR3 sequence is CASSSGRDRRTEAFF. The CDR3 DNA follows: TGTGCCAGCAGTTCCGGCAGGGATCGGCGGACTGAAGCTTTCTTT.

This clonotype was observed many times. The rearrangement uses TRBV20-1 and TRBJ2-1, with 7 bases identical to TRBD1. Looked up from germline, CDR1 is DFQATT and CDR2 is SNEGSKA (reference sequence). This CDR3 is 16 amino acids long. With V trimmed by 6 bases and J by 2 bases, 13 bases remained unmatched. Here the CDR3 DNA reads TGCAGTGCGGATCGCCTAGACAGGGTAACCTACAATGAGCAGTTCTTC. This sequence encodes CSADRLDRVTYNEQFF.

This clonotype was counted at least ten times. The chain recombines TRBV2 with TRBJ1-6; D is unclear. The V gene lost 6 bases and the J gene lost 10 bases, with 19 bases spanning the gap. The CDR3 runs 15 residues. The germline gives CDR1 SNHLY, CDR2 FYNNEI. The CDR3 DNA follows: TGTGCCAGCAGGGAACGGATGTTAGTAAGGTCACCCCTCCACTTT. Encoded protein: CASRERMLVRSPLHF.

This clonotype has more than one count but fewer than ten. The chain recombines TRBV6-1 with TRBJ2-1, with D tentatively TRBD1 or TRBD2 (5 bases each). The germline gives CDR1 MNHNS, CDR2 SASEGT. Trimming removed 11 bases at V and 10 bases at J, with 18 bases between. The CDR3 runs 12 residues. CDR3 nucleotide sequence: TGTGCCGTCCGGGACGGACGCACGGAGCAGTTCTTC. Its translation is CAVRDGRTEQFF.

This clonotype was seen repeatedly, ten times or more. V is TRBV11-2 and J is TRBJ2-5, with 8 positions matching TRBD2. Trimming at V came to 5 bases and at J to 2 bases, leaving 10 bases not matched to a gene. CDR3 length: 16 residues. Germline V gene data show CDR1 as SGHAT and CDR2 as FQNNGV. This CDR3 is CASSQGRTSLQETQYF. The DNA for the CDR3 is TGTGCCAGCAGCCAAGGCCGGACTAGCCTACAAGAGACCCAGTACTTC.

The V gene is TRBV5-1, the J gene TRBJ2-1, with D possibly TRBD2 on 5 matching bases. V lost 1 base to trimming and J lost 4 bases, with 15 bases between them. This CDR3 is built from 16 residues. Germline assignment: CDR1 SGHRS and CDR2 YFSETQ. The CDR3, as DNA: TGCGCCAGCAGCTTGCCCGGAACGCCGGGATACAATGAGCAGTTCTTC. It specifies CASSLPGTPGYNEQFF.

This rearrangement joins TRBV4-1 to TRBJ2-7; tentatively, D is TRBD1 or TRBD2 (6 bases each). With 0 bases removed from V and 4 bases from J, the gap between germline ends came to 10 bases. From germline, CDR1 is MGHRA and CDR2 YSYEKL. CDR3 size: 14 residues. The CDR3 region is CASSQDWGAYEQYF. CDR3 DNA: TGCGCCAGCAGCCAAGATTGGGGGGCGTACGAGCAGTACTTC.

Remarks on this clonotype: A single base separates this from a much larger clone, so it may be a read error. The genes are TRBV12-3 or TRBV12-4 and TRBJ2-7; D not resolved. V lost 3 bases, J lost 4 bases, and 10 bases lay in between. This CDR3 has 13 amino acids. CDR3 sequence reads: CASSFFRVYEQYF. In DNA form, the CDR3 reads TGTGCCAGCAGTTTTTTCCGTGTGTACGAGCAGTACTTC.

The chain employs TRBV6-1 and TRBJ2-7; D might be TRBD1 (6 bases). Germline loops: CDR1 MNHNS, CDR2 SASEGT. The CDR3 has 15 residues. Deletions cut 0 bases from V and 2 bases from J, with 11 bases between. CDR3 sequence (DNA): TGTGCCAGCAGTGAAGCCTGGACAGATACCTACGAGCAGTACTTC. It translates to CASSEAWTDTYEQYF.

The sample holds many counts of this clonotype. The genes are TRBV10-3 and TRBJ1-5, with 12 nucleotides matching TRBD1. The junction had 11 bases not matched to a gene; V was cut back by 6 bases and J by 2 bases. This CDR3 is 18 amino acids long. Germline V gene sequence: CDR1 ENHRY, CDR2 SYGVKD. This CDR3 reads CAIRLGTGGTGRNQPQHF. The CDR3 region has the DNA TGTGCCATCAGATTAGGGACAGGGGGCACAGGTCGCAATCAGCCCCAGCATTTT.